This TCR beta chain appears in the sequencing data of a study of shared clonotypes between healthy human individuals. This was a deep-level run. Clones were read by immunoSEQ multiplex PCR, and TCRdb kept only the in-frame ones, dropping some. The table lists 950,000 to 1,300,000 clones, around 75% of them singletons, with approximately 1.5% in the top ten. In the case of this clone: Antigen: not known.

V gave up 8 bases and J gave up 3 bases; unmatched junction bases: 7. The CDR3 is made up of 16 amino acids. Per the germline V gene, CDR1 is MGHDK and CDR2 is SYGVNS. Study-wide results and caveats: Sequencing depth was expected to influence donor clonotype sharing.

The receptor comes from a man between 18 and 35 years old in good health. The chain uses TRBV25-1 and TRBJ1-6; 10 bases are shared with TRBD1. Sequenced: memory CD4+ T cells sorted from blood. Subset described: CD45RA-negative fraction. The CDR3 sequence: CASQKGQGNYNSPLHF. CDR3 bases: TGTGCCAGCCAAAAGGGACAGGGGAACTATAATTCACCCCTCCACTTT.